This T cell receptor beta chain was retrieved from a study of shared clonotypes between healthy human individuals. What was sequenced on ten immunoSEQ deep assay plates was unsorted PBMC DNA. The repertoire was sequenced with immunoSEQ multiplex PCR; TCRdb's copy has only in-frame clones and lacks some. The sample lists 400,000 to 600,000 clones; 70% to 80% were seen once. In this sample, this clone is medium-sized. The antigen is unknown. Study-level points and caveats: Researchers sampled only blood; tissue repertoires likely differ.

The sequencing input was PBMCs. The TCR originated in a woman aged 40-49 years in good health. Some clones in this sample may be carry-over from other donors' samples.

The CDR3 protein is CASSETSENIQYF. In nucleotides, the CDR3 is TGTGCCAGCAGTGAGACTAGCGAAAACATTCAGTACTTC. The chain combines TRBV6-4 with TRBJ2-4; 8 bases are a match to TRBD2. V lost 3 bases and J lost 5; bases outside the gene matches: 0. CDR3 size: 13 residues. From germline, CDR1 is MRHNA and CDR2 SNTAGT.